Shown below are 21 T cell receptor beta chains from a single sample sequenced in a study of shared clonotypes between healthy human individuals. Assay: immunoSEQ multiplex PCR; the TCRdb copy retains only in-frame clones and omits some. The sample lists roughly 500,000 clones; 81% were seen once. Material: PBMCs. The receptors come from a woman in her thirties or forties in good health. Some clones in this sample may be carry-over from other donors' samples.

V is TRBV23-1 and J is TRBJ1-5, with no clear D. TRBV23-1 is filed as an ORF, its function uncertain. This CDR3 comprises 16 residues. Trimming removed 3 bases at V and 1 base at J, with 13 bases between. In DNA form, the CDR3 reads TGCGCCAGCAGTCACCCCTTTACAGAGAGCAATCAGCCCCAGCATTTT. Its translation is CASSHPFTESNQPQHF.

V gene TRBV25-1 combines with J gene TRBJ2-1; no firm D call. The CDR3 extends over 14 amino acids. CDR1 MGHDK and CDR2 SYGVNS come from the germline V gene. V was shortened by 2 bases and J by 9 bases, with 14 bases between the two germline ends. CDR3 in amino acids: CASSEMSVLSEQFF. The CDR3 region has the DNA TGTGCCAGCAGTGAAATGTCGGTCCTCTCTGAGCAGTTCTTC.

This clone is a singleton in its sample. This chain links TRBV25-1 with TRBJ1-2; no definite D call. V was clipped by 5 bases and J by 7 bases, with 20 bases between them. CDR1 MGHDK and CDR2 SYGVNS come from the germline V gene. This CDR3 region has 15 residues. The DNA of the CDR3 is TGTGCCAGCAGTTTCAGTAATTGGGTTCGGAGTGGCTACACCTTC. Amino acids: CASSFSNWVRSGYTF.

The V call is TRBV28, the J call TRBJ1-2; a weak D match, TRBD1 (6 bases). The CDR3 loop spans 15 amino acids. V was pared by 5 bases and J by 8 bases, with 21 bases between. Germline V gene sequence: CDR1 MDHEN, CDR2 SYDVKM. The CDR3, as DNA: TGTGCCAGCAGTGCCCACCCCTGGGGGGCAGGGGGCTACACCTTC. The encoded protein is CASSAHPWGAGGYTF.

The rearrangement uses TRBV5-4 and TRBJ1-1, with D possibly TRBD1 on 6 matching bases. Germline CDR1 SGHNT, CDR2 YYREEE (reference sequence). V shed 4 bases and J shed 0 bases, with 16 bases lying between them. The CDR3 is made up of 16 amino acids. CDR3 sequence reads: CASSPPGQRMNTEAFF. The CDR3 DNA reads as TGTGCCAGCAGCCCCCCGGGACAAAGAATGAACACTGAAGCTTTCTTT.

As for this clone: One end of the junction varies from germline; a read error may be responsible. Here the CDR3 reads CAWRDMTEDSF. The CDR3 DNA is TGTGCCTGGAGGGACATGACTGAAGATTCCTTT. This sequence joins TRBV30 and TRBJ1-1; D is perhaps TRBD1 (5 bases). The V gene's germline CDR1 is GTSNPN and CDR2 SVGIG (reference sequence). CDR3 length: 11 amino acids.

A single count supports this clone. The chain carries TRBV30 and TRBJ1-2, with D perhaps matching TRBD1 (6 bases). The CDR3 has 13 amino acids. Between the trimmed V and J ends, which lost 2 bases and 4 bases, there was a span of 11 bases. CDR1 is GTSNPN, CDR2 SVGIG, per germline (reference sequence). DNA for the CDR3: TGTGCCTGGAGTCTCAGGGGAACCTATGGCTACACCTTC. It codes for CAWSLRGTYGYTF. Combining the CDR3 with reference TRBV30 and TRBJ1-2 gives the whole variable domain SQTIHQWPATLVQPVGSPLSLECTVEGTSNPNLYWYRQAAGRGLQLLFYSVGIGQISSEVPQNLSASRPQDRQFILSSKKLLLSDSGFYLCAWSLRGTYGYTFGSGTRLTVV.

As for this clone: A far bigger clonotype differs at one base, so this is likely a read error. The V gene is TRBV18, the J gene TRBJ2-2, with D perhaps TRBD2 (5 bases). Trimming removed 3 bases at V and 3 bases at J, with 14 bases between. The CDR3 loop spans 16 amino acids. The V gene's germline CDR1 is KGHSH and CDR2 LQKENI. Here the CDR3 reads CASSPQRARDTGELFF. CDR3 DNA sequence: TGTGCCAGCTCACCGCAGAGGGCTCGGGACACCGGGGAGCTGTTTTTT.

About this clone: With a far larger clone one base away, a read error is the likely cause. Other DNA sequences from this sample encode an identical CDR3 as well. This chain uses TRBV7-7 with TRBJ2-5; 8 positions match TRBD2. This CDR3 has 16 residues. The germline gives CDR1 SSHAT, CDR2 FNYEAQ (reference sequence). CDR3 region: CASSPPTSALEAAQYF. CDR3 DNA: TGTGCTAGCAGCCCCCCGACTAGCGCCTTAGAGGCAGCCCAGTACTTC.

This sequence joins TRBV5-4 and TRBJ2-3, with 9 bases fitting TRBD2. Unmatched junction bases numbered 11, after V lost 2 bases and J lost 1 base. The germline gives CDR1 SGHNT, CDR2 YYREEE (reference sequence). The CDR3 spans 18 residues. The chain's CDR3 is CASSFPSGRIRGTDTQYF. Here the CDR3 DNA reads TGTGCCAGCAGCTTCCCCAGCGGGAGGATTAGAGGCACAGATACGCAGTATTTT. Variable domain in full (rest from reference TRBV5-4 and TRBJ2-3): ETGVTQSPTHLIKTRGQQVTLRCSSQSGHNTVSWYQQALGQGPQFIFQYYREEENGRGNFPPRFSGLQFPNYSSELNVNALELDDSALYLCASSFPSGRIRGTDTQYFGPGTRLTVL.

There are many counts of this clone. This sample also contains other DNA sequences that code for the same CDR3. CDR3 sequence reads: CSAGGAFF. Written as DNA, the CDR3 is TGCAGTGCGGGGGGAGCTTTCTTT. The chain has TRBV20-1 and TRBJ1-1; perhaps TRBD1 as D (5 bases). The CDR3 sequence is 8 residues long. V lost 6 bases and J lost 10, with 6 bases in between. Germline V gene data show CDR1 as DFQATT and CDR2 as SNEGSKA (reference sequence).

This clone was seen once. This rearrangement joins TRBV10-3 to TRBJ2-1; TRBD2 agrees at 10 bases. The CDR3 spans 17 residues. Trimming cost V 4 bases and J 3 bases; bases outside gene matches: 9. The germline V gene encodes CDR1 ENHRY and CDR2 SYGVKD. CDR3 DNA: TGTGCCATCAGTGGGGAAAGAAGCGGGAGGGTCTACAATGAGCAGTTCTTC. Residues: CAISGERSGRVYNEQFF.

The chain couples TRBV2 to TRBJ2-7; D is ambiguous. This CDR3 is 13 amino acids long. V lost 3 bases to trimming and J lost 5 bases, with 11 bases between them. Looked up from germline, CDR1 is SNHLY and CDR2 is FYNNEI. CDR3 residues: CASSDRSANEQYF. The CDR3, as DNA: TGTGCCAGCAGTGATCGCTCGGCGAACGAGCAGTACTTC.

The chain recombines TRBV5-6 with TRBJ2-7; D possibly uses TRBD1 or TRBD2 (5 bases each). The CDR3 sequence is 13 residues long. CDR1 SGHDT and CDR2 YYEEEE come from the germline V gene. Between the trimmed V and J ends, which lost 7 bases and 3 bases, there was a span of 14 bases. DNA for the CDR3: TGTGCCAGCGGGGACCTCGAGAACTACGAGCAGTACTTC. It yields the protein CASGDLENYEQYF.

Comments on this clone: A far more abundant clone sits one base away, making this likely a read error. The chain uses TRBV30 and TRBJ1-5, with TRBD1 matching over 8 bases. The CDR3 extends over 15 amino acids. V shed 0 bases and J 9 bases; nucleotides not matched to a gene: 10. Germline V gene data show CDR1 as GTSNPN and CDR2 as SVGIG (reference sequence). CDR3 coding DNA: TGTGCCTGGAGTGTCGGGGCAGGGGGCGGTCGGCCCCAGCATTTT. Translation gives CAWSVGAGGGRPQHF.

The chain couples TRBV5-1 to TRBJ2-5; 11 bases fit TRBD2. This CDR3 is built from 14 residues. Germline CDR1 reads SGHRS; CDR2 reads YFSETQ. The J segment lost 4 bases and the V segment lost 3 bases, leaving 2 bases of the junction unmatched. This CDR3 is CASSSLAGGETQYF. The DNA for the CDR3 is TGCGCCAGCAGCTCCCTAGCGGGAGGAGAGACCCAGTACTTC.

The table lists this clone with a count of one. A far more abundant clone sits one base away, making this likely a read error. Other DNA sequences in this sample translate to the same CDR3. This chain uses TRBV7-9 with TRBJ2-1; TRBD2 matches 14 bases. The germline V gene has CDR1 SEHNR and CDR2 FQNEAQ (reference sequence). Trimming removed 9 bases from V and 7 bases from J; junction bases left unmatched: 8. The CDR3 has 15 residues. Here the CDR3 reads CASSPRTSGRNEQFF. The CDR3, as DNA: TGTGCCAGTAGCCCTCGGACTAGCGGGAGGAATGAGCAGTTCTTC. Filled out from reference TRBV7-9 and TRBJ2-1, the complete variable domain reads DTGVSQNPRHKITKRGQNVTFRCDPISEHNRLYWYRQTLGQGPEFLTYFQNEAQLEKSRLLSDRFSAERPKGSFSTLEIQRTEQGDSAMYLCASSPRTSGRNEQFFGPGTRLTVL.

The CDR3 sequence is CAWSMGGGGKLFF. CDR3 sequence (DNA): TGTGCCTGGAGTATGGGCGGCGGGGGAAAACTGTTTTTT. The chain employs TRBV30 and TRBJ1-4; possibly TRBD1 for D (5 bases). There are 13 residues in the CDR3. Germline V gene sequence: CDR1 GTSNPN, CDR2 SVGIG (reference sequence). V was trimmed by 2 bases and J by 10 bases, leaving 14 bases between them. Combining the CDR3 with reference TRBV30 and TRBJ1-4 gives the whole variable domain SQTIHQWPATLVQPVGSPLSLECTVEGTSNPNLYWYRQAAGRGLQLLFYSVGIGQISSEVPQNLSASRPQDRQFILSSKKLLLSDSGFYLCAWSMGGGGKLFFGSGTQLSVL.

This chain links TRBV30 with TRBJ2-3, with TRBD1 as a possible D gene (5 bases). Germline loops: CDR1 GTSNPN, CDR2 SVGIG (reference sequence). There are 14 residues in the CDR3. Trimming shortened V by 1 base and J by 2 bases, and 10 bases separated the two germline ends. The CDR3: CAWSADTSTDTQYF. As DNA, the CDR3 is TGTGCCTGGAGTGCGGACACTTCCACAGATACGCAGTATTTT.

The chain combines TRBV6-6 with TRBJ2-7, with 10 positions matching TRBD1. The CDR3 totals 16 residues. Germline CDR1 MNHNY, CDR2 SVGAGI (reference sequence). The V and J ends lost 2 bases and 1 base, in that order; junction bases with no gene match: 5. The DNA for the CDR3 is TGTGCCAGCAGTTACACGGGACAGGGGAATTCCTACGAGCAGTACTTC. Translated: CASSYTGQGNSYEQYF.

This chain links TRBV11-2 with TRBJ2-1; D is uncertain. There are 13 residues in the CDR3. V was clipped by 0 bases and J by 5 bases, with 5 bases between them. Germline V gene sequence: CDR1 SGHAT, CDR2 FQNNGV. CDR3 residues: CASSLDLNNEQFF. CDR3 nucleotides: TGTGCCAGCAGCTTAGACCTTAACAATGAGCAGTTCTTC.